What follows are 6 T cell receptor beta chains derived from one specimen sequenced in a study of regulatory and conventional T cells in RAG deficiency. The sorted conventional CD4+ T cells were CD25-low and CD127-high, with genomic DNA sequenced. Produced via immunoSEQ multiplex PCR; TCRdb's table is partial and in-frame only. The sample has 20,000 to 25,000 clones, about 92% seen once; the top ten hold under 0.95%. These sequences were also reported in another study, on regulatory T cells. That work states: The primer mix had 52 TRBV and 13 TRBJ primers.

The sequencing sample was made of CD4+ T cells sorted from blood. These TCRs come from a human donor in good health.

The chain couples TRBV30 to TRBJ1-1; 7 nucleotides line up with TRBD1. The ends lost 5 bases at V and 0 bases at J; junction bases unmatched: 3. Germline values: CDR1 GTSNPN, CDR2 SVGIG (reference sequence). The CDR3 has 13 amino acids. The DNA of the CDR3 is TGTGCCTGGGCGACAGGGCTGAACACTGAAGCTTTCTTT. This gives the protein CAWATGLNTEAFF.

The chain has TRBV27 and TRBJ1-2; the match to TRBD1 covers 7 bases. V trimming: 3 bases; J trimming: 7 bases; junction bases outside the gene matches: 8. The germline V gene has CDR1 MNHEY and CDR2 SMNVEV (reference sequence). The CDR3 spans 14 residues. The CDR3 DNA sequence: TGTGCCAGCAGTTTTGACAGGGTGGCTGGTGGCTACACCTTC. As protein: CASSFDRVAGGYTF.

V gene TRBV19 combines with J gene TRBJ2-5, with 9 bases matching TRBD1. V was clipped by 1 base and J by 4 bases; unmatched bases: 7. The CDR3 is 16 amino acids. Germline lookup yields CDR1 LNHDA and CDR2 SQIVND (reference sequence). CDR3 in DNA: TGTGCCAGTAGTATAGCCCAGACAGGGGGACGAGAGACCCAGTACTTC. Protein sequence: CASSIAQTGGRETQYF.

This chain connects TRBV9 to TRBJ2-3; TRBD2 aligns across 10 bases. The CDR3 is made up of 15 amino acids. CDR1 is SGDLS, CDR2 YYNGEE, per germline. With 1 base clipped from V and 4 bases from J, the junction kept 3 bases outside the gene matches. The CDR3 protein is CASSVLSGGADTQYF. The CDR3 region has the DNA TGTGCCAGCAGCGTATTGAGCGGGGGGGCAGATACGCAGTATTTT.

The chain recombines TRBV27 with TRBJ2-6, with D unresolved. Germline V lookup: CDR1 MNHEY, CDR2 SMNVEV (reference sequence). Trimming took 2 bases from V and 0 from J, leaving 8 bases between them. The CDR3 consists of 16 residues. CDR3 residues: CASSLRRSSGANVLTF. The CDR3 bases are TGTGCCAGCAGTTTAAGGAGATCCTCTGGGGCCAACGTCCTGACTTTC.

In its sample, this clone was seen once. The identical CDR3 is also encoded by other nucleotide sequences in the sample. The chain links TRBV5-8 to TRBJ2-7, with 7 bases fitting TRBD1. V lost 4 bases to trimming and J lost 5 bases; unmatched junction nucleotides: 12. Germline V gene data show CDR1 as SGHTS and CDR2 as YDEGEE. The CDR3 loop spans 15 amino acids. The CDR3 DNA reads as TGTGCCAGCAGCACAGGACAGGCAGGGTCCCACGAGCAGTACTTC. Translating gives CASSTGQAGSHEQYF.